One and the same sample provided the 5 T cell receptor beta chains below, sequenced in a study of early T cells in non-severe SARS-CoV-2 infection. MiXCR was run by TCRdb on the 5' RACE reads, yielding one entry per CDR3 protein. The table shows approximately 32,000 distinct CDR3 sequences, with about 5.6% occurring only once. Material for sequencing was whole blood. Receptor source: an adult who was a healthcare worker with PCR-confirmed SARS-CoV-2 infection or an uninfected control (not recorded which).

This clonotype was picked up many times. The chain uses TRBV10-2 and TRBJ1-1, with 7 nucleotides matching TRBD1. The V gene end was trimmed by 5 bases and the J gene end by 0 bases; junction bases not matched to a gene: 9. This CDR3 is 16 amino acids long. Looked up from germline, CDR1 is WSHSY and CDR2 is SAAADI. In DNA, the CDR3 is TGCGCCAGCAGTAACGGGGTAGGGGGCATGAACACTGAAGCTTTCTTT. Translation gives CASSNGVGGMNTEAFF.

This clonotype occurred many times. This chain links TRBV7-9 with TRBJ2-1; TRBD2 might be the D (6 bases). Germline CDR1 and CDR2: SEHNR and FQNEAQ (reference sequence). Trimming took off 5 bases at V and 5 bases at J, with 13 bases between the two ends. This CDR3 comprises 14 residues. CDR3 residues: CASSHGGSDNEQFF. For the CDR3, the DNA is TGTGCCAGCAGCCACGGAGGGTCCGACAATGAGCAGTTCTTC.

There are many counts of this clonotype. The chain links TRBV19 to TRBJ2-2; perhaps TRBD1 as D (6 bases). Germline values: CDR1 LNHDA, CDR2 SQIVND (reference sequence). This CDR3 region has 15 residues. V was trimmed by 6 bases and J by 5 bases, leaving 16 bases between them. In DNA, the CDR3 is TGTGCCAGTAGGAGGGGGACACAGGGAACCGGGGAGCTGTTTTTT. Its translation is CASRRGTQGTGELFF.

This clonotype showed up just a few times. The genes are TRBV14 and TRBJ1-4; no clear D gene. Trimming shortened V by 1 base and J by 7 bases, and 10 bases separated the two germline ends. The CDR3 length is 14 residues. Germline CDR1 and CDR2: SGHDN and FVKESK. This CDR3 reads CASSQGPPAEKLFF. The CDR3 DNA reads TGTGCCAGCAGCCAAGGCCCCCCGGCTGAAAAACTGTTTTTT.

This clonotype was seen at least ten times. The rearrangement joins TRBV14 to TRBJ1-6; D may be TRBD1 (5 bases). Trimming left V 3 bases short and J 7 bases short, with 10 bases between. CDR1 and CDR2 from the germline V gene are SGHDN and FVKESK. This CDR3 is built from 14 residues. CDR3 DNA: TGTGCCAGCAGCCAGGGCAGGGAGAATTCACCCCTCCACTTT. Its protein is CASSQGRENSPLHF.